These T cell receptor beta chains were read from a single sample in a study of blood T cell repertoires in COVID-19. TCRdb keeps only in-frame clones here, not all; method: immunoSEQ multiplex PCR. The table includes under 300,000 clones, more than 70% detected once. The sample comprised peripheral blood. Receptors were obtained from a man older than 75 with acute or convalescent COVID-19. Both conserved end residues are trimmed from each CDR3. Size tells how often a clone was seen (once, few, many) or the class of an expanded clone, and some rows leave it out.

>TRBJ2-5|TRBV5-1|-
ASSLGSGRSQETQY
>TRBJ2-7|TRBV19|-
ASSNGQATYEQY
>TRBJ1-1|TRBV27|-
ASSSQGKDTEAF
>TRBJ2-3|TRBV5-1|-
ASSLGVGAVDTQY
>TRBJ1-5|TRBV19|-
ASSLRTGSGPQH
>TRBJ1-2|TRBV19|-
ASSPPQGWDGYT
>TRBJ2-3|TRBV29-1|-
SVDVGATDTQY
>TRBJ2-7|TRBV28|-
ASSPGLAGGLSSYEQY
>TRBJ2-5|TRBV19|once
ASIGQGGGETQY
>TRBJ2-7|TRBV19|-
ASRLAGTSYEQY
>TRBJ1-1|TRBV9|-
ASSVGGGGTEAF
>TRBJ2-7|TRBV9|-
ASSVGPGANYEQY
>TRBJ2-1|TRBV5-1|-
ASSPTSGYNEQF
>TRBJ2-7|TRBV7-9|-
ASSLAPGSYEQY